What follows describes a single T cell receptor (beta chain). Its antigen has not been determined. The input lacks base qualities; no much larger clone sits a single base away. This record belongs to a study of memory CD4+ T cells and cytomegalovirus serostatus (dated by TCRdb to about 2019). Turning to the overall study: The cohort comprised about 33 healthy Belgian adults, 9 CMV seropositive and 24 CMV seronegative. To replicate a published TCR-based CMV serostatus classifier, the researchers sequenced the CD4+ memory TCRbeta repertoires of a Belgian cohort whose cytomegalovirus serostatus was known.

The Quick-DNA Microprep Kit was used to extract genomic DNA from the sorted cells. Amplification of TCRbeta DNA was done with the immunoSEQ hsTCRbeta kit, following the protocol from the manufacturer. An Illumina MiSeq instrument was used to sequence the TCRbeta libraries. The paper's data handling went like this. Once out-of-frame sequences had been removed, 2,204,828 distinct TCRbeta sequences were left, which works out to an average of roughly 70,000 per individual. Each individual was scored using the number of around 180 previously reported CMV-associated TCRbeta sequences that the individual carried and the total number of productive distinct TCRbeta sequences. A beta-binomial model was reimplemented in Python, and scikit-learn random forests with default parameters were trained on data from the US cohort. Classifier performance on the Belgian cohort was reported as the median AUC with percentile confidence intervals calculated over 10,000 bootstrap iterations. The immuneACCESS repertoire file appears here via TCRdb, limited to in-frame rearrangements. These files lack a portion of the clones; in checked studies, under half of the deficit traces to unresolved V genes, and the cause of the others is not known. The V and J calls and clone size are taken from that table; D and trimming were inferred from the DNA. This sample gives approximately 88,000 clones in total; 80% of them show up just once. The ten largest account for approximately 4% of the sample.

Single viable CD3+CD4+CD8-CD45RO+ cells were sorted as memory CD4+ T cells on a FACSAria II. CMV serostatus was assessed using a Roche Elecsys assay, by which serum IgG against CMV pp150, pp28, p38 and p52 was detected. After thawing, total CD4+ T cells were enriched by positive selection with CD4 magnetic microbeads. The samples came from a different study that was designed specifically to examine the CD4+ T cell memory repertoire. Following standard operating procedures, peripheral blood mononuclear cells were isolated and cryopreserved, while serum was kept at -80 degrees C. The staining used CD3-PerCP (BW264/56), CD4-APC (RPA-T4), CD45RO-PE (UCHT1) and CD8-Pacific Orange (3B5) antibodies, and Sytox blue was used to exclude non-viable cells. Overall study results and their limits: Only CD4+CD45RO+ memory cells were sequenced, in contrast to the original study, in which naive and memory CD4+ and CD8+ populations were covered. For predicting CMV serostatus, the median bootstrapped AUC was approximately 0.95 using the original framework and 0.9 to 0.92 using a US-trained random forest. The results were interpreted as suggesting that the CMV-associated TCR signature is mostly present in the CD4+ memory repertoire. Of 150 to 200 previously reported CMV-associated TCRbeta sequences, around 70 appeared in the CD4+ memory repertoires, each in one to five individuals. The original-framework classifier achieved a median bootstrapped AUC of roughly 0.95 with a 95% CI of 0.76-1.00 on the Belgian cohort.

The cysteine opens and the phenylalanine closes a CDR3 of 12 amino acids. Just the 36-base CDR3 DNA is kept, in frame starting at base 1. A distance of 11 bases separates the germline ends of V and J, which lose 6 bases and 6 bases respectively. For CDR1 and CDR2, the germline V gene (reference sequence) lists SGHKS and YYEKEE. Input material: memory CD4+ T cells from blood. The sequence links TRBV5-5 to TRBJ2-3; the D gene cannot be resolved reliably. The clonotype originates from an adult in good health and CMV-seropositive. This receptor carries the CDR3 CASNSGVDTQYF. The base sequence is TGTGCCAGCAACAGTGGTGTGGATACGCAGTATTTT.